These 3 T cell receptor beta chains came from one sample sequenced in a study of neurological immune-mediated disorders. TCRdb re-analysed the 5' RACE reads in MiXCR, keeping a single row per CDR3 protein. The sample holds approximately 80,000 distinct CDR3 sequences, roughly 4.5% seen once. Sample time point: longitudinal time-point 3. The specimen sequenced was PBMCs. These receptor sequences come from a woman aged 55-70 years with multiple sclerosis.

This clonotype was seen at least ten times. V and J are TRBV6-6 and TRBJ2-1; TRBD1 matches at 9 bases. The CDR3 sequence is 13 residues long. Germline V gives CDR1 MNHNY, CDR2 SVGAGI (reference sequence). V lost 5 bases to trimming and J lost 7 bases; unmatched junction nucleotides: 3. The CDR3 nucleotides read TGTGCCAGCAGTAACGACAGGGGGAATGAGCAGTTCTTC. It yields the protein CASSNDRGNEQFF.

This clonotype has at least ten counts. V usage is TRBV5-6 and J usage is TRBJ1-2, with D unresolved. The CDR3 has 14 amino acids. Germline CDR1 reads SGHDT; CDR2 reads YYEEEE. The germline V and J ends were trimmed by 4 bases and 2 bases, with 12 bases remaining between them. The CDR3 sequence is CASSPRTGNYGYTF. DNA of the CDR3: TGTGCCAGCAGCCCCCGGACTGGAAACTATGGCTACACCTTC.

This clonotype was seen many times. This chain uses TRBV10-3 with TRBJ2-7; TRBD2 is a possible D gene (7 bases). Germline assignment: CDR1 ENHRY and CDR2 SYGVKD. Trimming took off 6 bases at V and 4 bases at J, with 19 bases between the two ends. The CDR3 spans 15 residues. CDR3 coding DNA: TGTGCCATCAGCTCCCGGGGGGCAGGGGAATACGAGCAGTACTTC. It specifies CAISSRGAGEYEQYF.